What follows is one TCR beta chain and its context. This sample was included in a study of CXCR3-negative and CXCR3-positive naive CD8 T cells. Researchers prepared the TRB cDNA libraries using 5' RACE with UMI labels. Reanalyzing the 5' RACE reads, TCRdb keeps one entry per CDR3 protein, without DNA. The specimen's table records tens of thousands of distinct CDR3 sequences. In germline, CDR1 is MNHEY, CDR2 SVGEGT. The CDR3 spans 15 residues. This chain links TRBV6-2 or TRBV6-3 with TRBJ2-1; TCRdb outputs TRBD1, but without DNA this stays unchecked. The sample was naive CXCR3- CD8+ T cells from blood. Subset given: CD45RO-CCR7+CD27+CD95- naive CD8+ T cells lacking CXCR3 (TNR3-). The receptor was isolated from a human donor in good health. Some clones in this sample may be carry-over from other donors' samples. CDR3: CASSYTAPPYNEQFF.